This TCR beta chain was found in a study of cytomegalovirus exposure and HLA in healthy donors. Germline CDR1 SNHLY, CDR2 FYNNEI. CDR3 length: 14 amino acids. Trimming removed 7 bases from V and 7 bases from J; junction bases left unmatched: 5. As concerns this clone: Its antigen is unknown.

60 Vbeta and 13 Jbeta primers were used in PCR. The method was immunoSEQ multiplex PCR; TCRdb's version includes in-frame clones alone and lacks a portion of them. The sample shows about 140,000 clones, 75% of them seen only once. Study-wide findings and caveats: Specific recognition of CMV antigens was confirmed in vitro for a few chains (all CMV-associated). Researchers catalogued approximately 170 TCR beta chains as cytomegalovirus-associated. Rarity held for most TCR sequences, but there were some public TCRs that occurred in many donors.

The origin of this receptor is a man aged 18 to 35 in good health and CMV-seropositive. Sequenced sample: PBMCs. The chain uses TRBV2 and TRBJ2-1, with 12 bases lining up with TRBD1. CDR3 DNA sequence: TGTGCCAGCATGGGACAGGGGGCGCTGAATGAGCAGTTCTTC. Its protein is CASMGQGALNEQFF.